The rows below give T cell receptor beta chains drawn from one sample of a study of blood T cell repertoires in COVID-19. Here immunoSEQ multiplex PCR was the method, and the copy in TCRdb shows in-frame clones only, minus some. The table has roughly 97,000 clones, over 80% seen once. The sample consisted of peripheral blood. These receptors came from a man aged 50 or older with acute or convalescent COVID-19. CDR3s include the opening cysteine and the closing phenylalanine or tryptophan. Each record gives: clone size, D gene, J gene, V gene, CDR3 DNA, CDR3 protein. D genes are given only for firm matches. A clone size is listed for some rows: how often the clone was seen (once, few, many), or a class if it is expanded.

>-|TRBD2|TRBJ2-2|TRBV13
TGTGCCAGCAGCCTCCGGGAGGGGACCAGGGAGCTGTTTTTT
CASSLREGTRELFF
>-|TRBD2|TRBJ2-2|TRBV19
TGTGCCAGTAGTATCCTAGCGGGAGCCACCGGGGAGCTGTTTTTT
CASSILAGATGELFF
>once|-|TRBJ2-7|TRBV21-1
TGTGCCTGGGAAGCGGGAGTGTACTCCTACGAGCAGTACTTC
CAWEAGVYSYEQYF
>-|TRBD2|TRBJ2-5|TRBV7-9
TGTGCCAGCAGCCAAGGAGCGGGAGCGGTAGAGACCCAGTACTTC
CASSQGAGAVETQYF
>-|TRBD1|TRBJ2-3|TRBV7-2
TGTGCCAGCAGCTTAGGGACAGGGGGCGATACGCAGTATTTT
CASSLGTGGDTQYF
>-|TRBD2|TRBJ2-7|TRBV5-6
TGTGCCAGCAGCCAGGGACTACACGAGCAGTACTTC
CASSQGLHEQYF
>-|-|TRBJ2-7|TRBV5-1
TGCGCCAGCAGCTTCCTCCCTGGGAGCGCGAATTACGAGCAGTACTTC
CASSFLPGSANYEQYF
>-|-|TRBJ2-1|TRBV14
TGTGCCAGCAGCCCTCTCGGCGCGGGCGAGCAGTTCTTC
CASSPLGAGEQFF
>-|-|TRBJ2-1|TRBV3-1/TRBV3-2
TGTGCCAGCAGCCAAGAGGACTCCCCAAGGCAGTTCTTC
CASSQEDSPRQFF
>-|TRBD1|TRBJ1-2|TRBV2
TGTGCCAGCACCCTACAGGGGGTAGGGGGCTACACCTTC
CASTLQGVGGYTF
>few|TRBD2|TRBJ2-5|TRBV5-4
TGTGCCAGCAGCTTGGGGGACTACAACCAAGAGACCCAGTACTTC
CASSLGDYNQETQYF
>-|-|TRBJ2-5|TRBV28
TGTGCCAGCAGTCCCAGGGGTATGTACCAAGAGACCCAGTACTTC
CASSPRGMYQETQYF
>-|-|TRBJ1-5|TRBV6-5
TGTGCCAGCAGTCCCGGGACAATTCAGCCCCAGCATTTT
CASSPGTIQPQHF
>-|TRBD1|TRBJ2-1|TRBV6-5
TGTGCCAGCAACACAGGGGGCTACTACAATGAGCAGTTCTTC
CASNTGGYYNEQFF